These 20 T cell receptor beta chains were sequenced from one sample in a study of cytomegalovirus exposure and HLA in healthy donors. Primers for the PCR totalled 60 Vbeta and 13 Jbeta. Method: immunoSEQ multiplex PCR; TCRdb's copy keeps in-frame clones and lacks some. The table records about 170,000 clones, 75% to 80% of them present only once. Sequenced input: PBMCs. The source is a woman in her forties or fifties in good health and CMV-seropositive.

The chain has TRBV7-2 and TRBJ1-1; 8 bases align to TRBD1. Germline CDR1 is SGHTA and CDR2 is FQGNSA. Trimming removed 5 bases from V and 9 bases from J; junction bases left unmatched: 14. CDR3 length: 15 amino acids. In DNA form, the CDR3 reads TGTGCCAGCAGCATCCGCTACAGGGGGGGGACCCAAGCTTTCTTT. Translating gives CASSIRYRGGTQAFF.

Here the CDR3 DNA reads TGTGCCAGCAGTGCGGACAGGGGGGGAACTGAAGCTTTCTTT. Its translation: CASSADRGGTEAFF. The rearrangement links TRBV2 to TRBJ1-1, with 10 positions matching TRBD1. The junction had 4 bases not matched to a gene; V was cut back by 4 bases and J by 5 bases. The V gene's germline CDR1 is SNHLY and CDR2 FYNNEI. The CDR3 length is 14 residues.

The chain is built from TRBV9 and TRBJ2-3; TRBD2 is a possible D gene (7 bases). The V and J ends lost 0 bases and 3 bases respectively, with 11 bases between them. The CDR3 runs to 15 residues. Germline-derived CDR1 and CDR2 are SGDLS and YYNGEE. DNA for the CDR3: TGTGCCAGCAGCGTAGGCGAGGGGGGGACAGATACGCAGTATTTT. Protein product: CASSVGEGGTDTQYF.

V is TRBV5-1 and J is TRBJ2-1; D is possibly TRBD2 (7 bases). V was pared by 0 bases and J by 2 bases, with 12 bases between. Per germline, CDR1 SGHRS and CDR2 YFSETQ. The CDR3 extends over 16 amino acids. The DNA for the CDR3 is TGCGCCAGCAGCTTGGATAGGGGGGGTGCCTACAATGAGCAGTTCTTC. This encodes CASSLDRGGAYNEQFF.

This chain uses TRBV7-9 with TRBJ1-6, with D perhaps TRBD1 (6 bases). The V gene's germline CDR1 is SEHNR and CDR2 FQNEAQ (reference sequence). V was cut by 2 bases and J by 8 bases, with 19 bases left in between. The CDR3 runs 17 residues. Written as DNA, the CDR3 is TGTGCCAGCAGCTTAACGACAGGATTAAATCGGGATTCACCCCTCCACTTT. It yields the protein CASSLTTGLNRDSPLHF.

The sample holds a few counts of this clone. CDR3 nucleotides: TGTGCCAGCAGCCCCACAGGGATCGATGGCTACACCTTC. Protein sequence: CASSPTGIDGYTF. This rearrangement joins TRBV28 to TRBJ1-2; D possibly corresponds to TRBD1 (6 bases). This CDR3 is 13 amino acids long. Germline lookup yields CDR1 MDHEN and CDR2 SYDVKM. V was clipped by 6 bases and J by 6 bases, with 14 bases between them.

CDR3 sequence reads: CASRPQGDDTQYF. In DNA form, the CDR3 reads TGTGCCAGCAGGCCACAGGGGGACGATACGCAGTATTTT. The J gene is TRBJ2-3, the V gene TRBV28, with 8 bases lining up with TRBD1. The J segment lost 6 bases and the V segment lost 6 bases, leaving 5 bases of the junction unmatched. Per the germline V gene, CDR1 is MDHEN and CDR2 is SYDVKM. This CDR3 is 13 amino acids long.

Regarding this clone: Germline is not matched at one junction end, which may reflect a read error. The chain recombines TRBV7-7 with TRBJ2-5, with TRBD2 identical over 8 bases. Germline CDR1 SSHAT, CDR2 FNYEAQ (reference sequence). The CDR3 sequence is 15 residues long. CDR3 residues: CASSRRAGGSETQYF. Here the CDR3 DNA reads TGTGCTAGCAGCCGAAGGGCGGGGGGCTCGGAGACCCAGTACTTC.

The chain employs TRBV5-5 and TRBJ1-2, with D perhaps matching TRBD1 (6 bases). The CDR3 length is 16 residues. The germline gives CDR1 SGHKS, CDR2 YYEKEE (reference sequence). V dropped 4 bases and J dropped 2 bases, with 18 bases sitting between them. CDR3 in DNA: TGTGCCAGCAGCCCTCAAGTAGGGGGTGAAAACTATGGCTACACCTTC. Amino acids: CASSPQVGGENYGYTF.

V is TRBV30 and J is TRBJ2-1; tentative D call: TRBD2 (6 bases). The CDR3 runs 14 residues. Looked up from germline, CDR1 is GTSNPN and CDR2 is SVGIG (reference sequence). Trimming cost V 3 bases and J 5 bases, with 14 bases left between them. The CDR3, as DNA: TGTGCCTGGAGGGCGATCGGGAGAAACAATGAGCAGTTCTTC. Amino acid sequence: CAWRAIGRNNEQFF.

The CDR3 is CASSPEGGQPQHF. CDR3 nucleotides: TGTGCCAGCTCCCCCGAAGGAGGGCAGCCCCAGCATTTT. The rearrangement links TRBV18 to TRBJ1-5; D uncertain. The CDR3 length is 13 residues. Germline V CDR1 and CDR2: KGHSH, LQKENI. The V gene lost 6 bases and the J gene lost 7 bases, with 13 bases spanning the gap.

This clone was recorded a few times. The identical CDR3 is also encoded by other nucleotide sequences in the sample. The chain has TRBV19 and TRBJ2-2; 9 nucleotides match TRBD1. CDR1 is LNHDA and CDR2 is SQIVND in the germline V gene (reference sequence). J lost 6 bases, V lost 4 bases, and 3 bases had no gene match. The CDR3 is 14 residues long. CDR3 sequence reads: CASSKQGASGELFF. The CDR3 coding sequence is TGTGCCAGTAGTAAACAGGGGGCTTCCGGGGAGCTGTTTTTT.

This chain connects TRBV27 to TRBJ2-1; D possibly corresponds to TRBD1 (6 bases). The CDR3 length is 14 residues. Germline values: CDR1 MNHEY, CDR2 SMNVEV (reference sequence). V lost 6 bases to trimming and J lost 4 bases, with 13 bases between them. The CDR3 is CASRHGQSYNEQFF. The CDR3, as DNA: TGTGCCAGCAGACATGGACAGAGTTACAATGAGCAGTTCTTC.

This clone has just a few counts. The chain recombines TRBV7-6 with TRBJ2-1, with 8 bases identical to TRBD2. V dropped 1 base and J dropped 7; count of bases not matched to a gene: 6. Germline V gives CDR1 SGHVS, CDR2 FNYEAQ. The CDR3 has 15 residues. This chain's CDR3 is CASSLGAGELNEQFF. DNA for the CDR3: TGTGCCAGCAGCTTAGGAGCGGGAGAGTTGAATGAGCAGTTCTTC. The variable domain in full, completed from reference TRBV7-6 and TRBJ2-1, reads GAGVSQSPRYKVTKRGQDVALRCDPISGHVSLYWYRQALGQGPEFLTYFNYEAQQDKSGLPNDRFSAERPEGSISTLTIQRTEQRDSAMYRCASSLGAGELNEQFFGPGTRLTVL.

V usage is TRBV27 and J usage is TRBJ1-2; weak D call: TRBD1 (5 bases). V gave up 7 bases and J gave up 4 bases, with 7 bases separating them. CDR3 length: 11 amino acids. Germline values: CDR1 MNHEY, CDR2 SMNVEV (reference sequence). The CDR3 spells CASTQGYGYTF. The CDR3 nucleotides are TGTGCCAGCACCCAGGGCTATGGCTACACCTTC.

A single count supports this clone. The chain recombines TRBV19 with TRBJ2-7, with D possibly TRBD1 on 6 matching bases. V lost 4 bases and J 2 bases, leaving 6 bases between the germline ends. The CDR3 consists of 12 residues. CDR1 and CDR2 (germline): LNHDA, SQIVND (reference sequence). As DNA, the CDR3 is TGTGCCAGTAGTAGGACAGCCTACGAGCAGTACTTC. It encodes CASSRTAYEQYF.

V usage is TRBV4-3 and J usage is TRBJ2-1, with a possible D match to TRBD2 (7 bases). The CDR3 has 17 amino acids. V was pared by 4 bases and J by 7 bases, with 23 bases between. Germline lookup yields CDR1 LGHNA and CDR2 YSLEER. CDR3 DNA: TGCGCCAGCAGCCGCCTCAGCGGGACATTCAGTGGGAATGAGCAGTTCTTC. Protein product: CASSRLSGTFSGNEQFF.

On this clone itself: The junction and the germline gene differ at one end; a read error may be behind it. This chain connects TRBV4-1 to TRBJ2-5, with 11 bases lining up with TRBD1. Germline CDR1 is MGHRA and CDR2 is YSYEKL. The CDR3 totals 15 residues. For the CDR3, the DNA is TGCGCCGGCAGCCACGGACAGGGGGCGGATGAGACCCAGTACTTC. Translation: CAGSHGQGADETQYF.

The sample holds one count of this clone. This chain links TRBV28 with TRBJ2-6; D unresolved. Per the germline V gene, CDR1 is MDHEN and CDR2 is SYDVKM. Trimming removed 7 bases from V and 4 bases from J, with 8 bases in between. The CDR3 extends over 13 amino acids. As DNA, the CDR3 is TGTGCCAGCAAGTATCGGGGGGCCAACGTCCTGACTTTC. Amino acid sequence: CASKYRGANVLTF.

A few counts support this clone. The J gene is TRBJ1-2, the V gene TRBV4-1, with 7 bases aligning to TRBD1. The CDR3 consists of 15 residues. In germline, CDR1 is MGHRA, CDR2 YSYEKL. V lost 0 bases and J lost 5; bases outside the gene matches: 6. The CDR3 region is CASSQDLTGRYGYTF. The DNA of the CDR3 is TGCGCCAGCAGCCAAGATTTGACAGGGAGGTATGGCTACACCTTC.